This TCR beta chain was obtained from a study of sequential checkpoint blockade in melanoma. The overall study: Randomization was 1:1 between first-line nivolumab→ipilimumab and ipilimumab→nivolumab. Around 90 pretreatment tumor DNA samples were TCRβ immunosequenced. Study findings and constraints: Response in arm A was associated with pretreatment TIL clonality. Patients with week-13 increases in T-cell fraction and clonality benefited about 30 times more often.

Regarding treatment: randomized to nivolumab then ipilimumab (arm A) or the reverse (arm B). Here immunoSEQ multiplex PCR was the method, and the copy in TCRdb shows in-frame clones only, minus some. The sample holds some 8,800 clones; roughly 24% are singletons and the top ten take 14%. This clone has only a few counts. The antigen remains undetermined. The germline CDR1 and CDR2 sequences are MGHRA and YSYEKL. The CDR3 sequence is 16 residues long. The V end lost 3 bases, the J end lost 0 bases, and 15 bases lay between the germline ends. The V and J genes are TRBV4-1 and TRBJ2-7; the D gene is possibly TRBD1 (5 bases). The sample consisted of tumor tissue (inferred from file names), taken from a patient given nivolumab and ipilimumab in sequence. The source is a human donor with melanoma. CDR3 amino acids: CASSHALQGPSYEQYF. The CDR3 DNA is TGCGCCAGCAGCCATGCCCTCCAGGGCCCCTCCTACGAGCAGTACTTC.